The 8 T cell receptor beta chains given below trace back to one sample, sequenced in a study of shared clonotypes between healthy human individuals. Produced via immunoSEQ multiplex PCR; TCRdb's table is partial and in-frame only. Of 850,000 to 1,200,000 clones listed, approximately 68% are singletons. Sequenced material: memory CD4+ T cells sorted from blood. Subset noted: CD45RA-negative fraction. The receptors shown here come from a man between 18 and 29 years old in good health.

This chain connects TRBV27 to TRBJ1-1; weak D call: TRBD1 (5 bases). Looked up from germline, CDR1 is MNHEY and CDR2 is SMNVEV (reference sequence). This CDR3 spans 15 amino acids. The germline V and J ends were trimmed by 5 bases and 4 bases, with 17 bases remaining between them. CDR3 loop: CASSKPRDWVTEAFF. The CDR3 DNA reads as TGTGCCAGCAGTAAACCCCGGGACTGGGTCACTGAAGCTTTCTTT.

The chain carries TRBV19 and TRBJ1-5; TRBD1 aligns across 10 bases. CDR3 length: 17 amino acids. Germline-derived CDR1 and CDR2 are LNHDA and SQIVND (reference sequence). Unmatched junction bases numbered 9, after V lost 5 bases and J lost 2 bases. The CDR3 nucleotides read TGTGCCAGTAGTCTCCGGGACAGGGGATCAGGCAATCAGCCCCAGCATTTT. Protein sequence: CASSLRDRGSGNQPQHF.

The V and J genes are TRBV19 and TRBJ2-2, with 15 bases that match TRBD2. CDR1 is LNHDA and CDR2 is SQIVND in the germline V gene (reference sequence). The V and J ends lost 4 bases and 7 bases, in that order; junction bases with no gene match: 4. This CDR3 contains 16 residues. CDR3 coding DNA: TGTGCCAGTAGTACTACGGGACTAGCGGGGGGCGGGGAGCTGTTTTTT. Amino acid sequence: CASSTTGLAGGGELFF.

This rearrangement joins TRBV9 to TRBJ1-2, with D possibly being TRBD1 (6 bases). Trimming shortened V by 6 bases and J by 5 bases, and 20 bases separated the two germline ends. This CDR3 region has 15 residues. Germline CDR1 reads SGDLS; CDR2 reads YYNGEE. CDR3: CASTHSLGQPYGYTF. The CDR3 DNA reads as TGTGCCAGCACACACAGCCTCGGACAGCCTTATGGCTACACCTTC.

Many counts were recorded for this clone. This sequence joins TRBV5-1 and TRBJ1-5, with D possibly being TRBD1 (5 bases). Trimming stripped 4 bases from V and 8 bases from J, with 13 bases between. This CDR3 has 13 residues. CDR1 is SGHRS and CDR2 is YFSETQ in the germline V gene. The CDR3 here is CASSHIQGEPQHF. CDR3 coding DNA: TGCGCCAGCAGCCACATCCAGGGAGAGCCCCAGCATTTT.

This chain joins TRBV6-1 and TRBJ2-7; possibly TRBD2 for D (5 bases). Trimming stripped 2 bases from V and 3 bases from J, with 14 bases between. Germline CDR1 MNHNS, CDR2 SASEGT. The CDR3 extends over 15 amino acids. CDR3 protein: CASSEQNTRNYEQYF. CDR3 sequence (DNA): TGTGCCAGCAGTGAACAGAATACTAGGAACTACGAGCAGTACTTC.

This clone was detected many times. The chain is built from TRBV15 and TRBJ1-6; unclear D gene. V lost 0 bases to trimming and J lost 9 bases, with 12 bases between them. There are 15 residues in the CDR3. CDR1 is LNHNV, CDR2 YYDKDF, per germline (reference sequence). CDR3 sequence: CATSREEVGSSPLHF. The CDR3 bases are TGTGCCACCAGCAGAGAAGAGGTCGGCAGTTCACCCCTCCACTTT.

This chain uses TRBV2 with TRBJ1-6; D not resolved. The germline V gene encodes CDR1 SNHLY and CDR2 FYNNEI. The CDR3 contains 19 residues. With 2 bases removed from V and 3 bases from J, the gap between germline ends came to 20 bases. Here the CDR3 DNA reads TGTGCCAGCAGTGAACCCCTGGACCACCGGGCCCTCTATAATTCACCCCTCCACTTT. It is translated as CASSEPLDHRALYNSPLHF.